One and the same sample provided the 6 T cell receptor beta chains below, sequenced in a study of cytomegalovirus exposure and HLA in healthy donors. Vbeta (60) and Jbeta (13) primers were used in the PCR. Clones were read by immunoSEQ multiplex PCR, and TCRdb kept only the in-frame ones, dropping some. The sample holds under 200,000 clones, about 80% seen once. The sequencing input was PBMCs. Receptors were obtained from a woman between 50 and 59 years old in good health and CMV-seronegative.

This CDR3 reads CASSTDIRDTEAFF. CDR3 in DNA: TGCGCCAGCAGCACGGACATCAGGGACACTGAAGCTTTCTTT. The J gene is TRBJ1-1, the V gene TRBV5-1; TRBD1 is a possible D gene (5 bases). Trimming pared 4 bases from V and 3 bases from J, leaving 13 bases between. CDR1 and CDR2 (germline): SGHRS, YFSETQ. The CDR3 is made up of 14 amino acids.

This clone appeared a few times. This chain links TRBV5-1 with TRBJ2-3; 8 bases are a match to TRBD1. V gave up 6 bases and J gave up 8 bases; unmatched junction bases: 26. From germline, CDR1 is SGHRS and CDR2 YFSETQ. The CDR3 is 19 residues long. CDR3 amino acids: CASTRGTGGTGRGDGTQYF. CDR3 nucleotides: TGCGCCAGCACCCGGGGAACAGGGGGGACAGGTAGAGGTGACGGTACGCAGTATTTT.

This clone was seen a handful of times. V gene TRBV7-9 combines with J gene TRBJ1-2; D gene unclear. CDR1 and CDR2 from the germline V gene are SEHNR and FQNEAQ (reference sequence). V shed 5 bases and J shed 9 bases, with 19 bases lying between them. This CDR3 comprises 14 residues. The CDR3 here is CASSRINGEMRYTF. In DNA, the CDR3 is TGTGCCAGCAGCCGAATAAACGGGGAGATGCGCTACACCTTC.

Only one count was recorded for this clone. V gene TRBV6-5 combines with J gene TRBJ1-1; TRBD1 agrees at 7 bases. This CDR3 has 11 amino acids. With 5 bases clipped from V and 10 bases from J, the junction kept 4 bases outside the gene matches. CDR1 and CDR2 (germline): MNHEY, SVGAGI. CDR3 loop: CASSNRGAAFF. The DNA for the CDR3 is TGTGCCAGCAGTAACAGGGGTGCAGCTTTCTTT.

Worth noting for this clone: The same CDR3 is also encoded by other DNA sequences in this sample. J is TRBJ2-7 and V is TRBV28, with 7 bases fitting TRBD2. Germline V gives CDR1 MDHEN, CDR2 SYDVKM. V was clipped by 2 bases and J by 0 bases; unmatched bases: 4. The CDR3 has 15 amino acids. The CDR3 region is CASSLEGGPSYEQYF. The CDR3 DNA sequence: TGTGCCAGCAGTTTAGAGGGAGGGCCCTCCTACGAGCAGTACTTC.

The CDR3 reads CASSFSSGRNTGELFF. The CDR3 coding sequence is TGTGCCAGCAGCTTCAGCAGCGGGAGAAACACCGGGGAGCTGTTTTTT. The V gene is TRBV7-2, the J gene TRBJ2-2, with TRBD2 matching 8 bases. Looked up from germline, CDR1 is SGHTA and CDR2 is FQGNSA. The CDR3 totals 16 residues. The junction had 5 bases not matched to a gene; V was cut back by 3 bases and J by 2 bases.